These T cell receptor beta chains were read from a single sample in a study of blood T cells in healthy people across ages. TCRdb re-derived calls from the 5' RACE reads in MiXCR, one entry per CDR3 protein. Of roughly 550,000 distinct CDR3 sequences listed, about 24% were seen once; the top ten hold 8.5% to 9.5%. A further study also used this sample, focusing on T cells of mothers and their children.

The sample was blood. The receptors here all came from a boy under 18 in good health. Each CDR3 is given with its conserved first and last residue. The order of the fields is V gene, clone size, D gene, J gene, CDR3 protein, CDR3 DNA. A D gene is named only where the DNA matches it firmly. Some rows have no size entry. The others give once, few or many, or a class for an expanded clone.

TRBV6-2/TRBV6-3	-	-	TRBJ1-5	CASSYGRGDRQPQHF	TGTGCCAGCAGTTACGGTAGGGGGGATCGACAGCCCCAGCATTTT
TRBV12-3/TRBV12-4	-	TRBD1	TRBJ1-5	CASSKHWSDREAGSNQPQHF	TGTGCCAGCAGTAAACATTGGTCCGACAGGGAGGCGGGAAGCAATCAGCCCCAGCATTTT
TRBV7-9	-	-	TRBJ1-6	CASSPKKANSPLHF	TGTGCCAGCAGCCCTAAAAAGGCCAATTCACCCCTCCACTTT
TRBV29-1	-	TRBD2	TRBJ2-1	CSVWTSSPEQFF	TGCAGCGTGTGGACTAGCAGTCCTGAGCAGTTCTTC
TRBV7-2	once	-	TRBJ1-2	CASSLAGGLPLGGYTF	TGTGCCAGCAGCTTAGCTGGGGGCCTACCTTTGGGAGGCTACACCTTC
TRBV12-3/TRBV12-4	few	-	TRBJ1-4	CASSHRVGGNEKLFF	TGTGCCAGCAGTCACAGGGTCGGGGGAAATGAAAAACTGTTTTTT
TRBV4-1	-	TRBD2	TRBJ2-1	CASSQDLGSGTQQFF	TGCGCCAGCAGCCAAGATCTCGGGAGCGGGACTCAGCAGTTCTTC
TRBV4-3	-	TRBD2	TRBJ2-3	CASSQELAGPYTDTQYF	TGCGCCAGCAGCCAAGAGCTAGCGGGGCCTTACACAGATACGCAGTATTTT
TRBV24-1	few	TRBD2	TRBJ2-4	CATSEILAGVNIQYF	TGTGCCACCAGTGAGATACTAGCGGGAGTAAACATTCAGTACTTC
TRBV28	-	-	TRBJ1-5	CASSSVIHRNEPQHF	TGTGCCAGCAGTTCGGTTATTCACAGGAACGAGCCCCAGCATTTT
TRBV20-1	many	-	TRBJ1-6	CSANSGTGHSPLHF	TGCAGTGCTAATTCCGGGACTGGGCATTCACCCCTCCACTTT
TRBV7-2	many	-	TRBJ1-4	CASSLALGGGEKLFF	TGTGCCAGCAGCTTAGCTCTGGGCGGCGGTGAAAAACTGTTTTTT
TRBV27	few	-	TRBJ2-5	CASSLDGVSETQYF	TGTGCCAGCAGTTTGGACGGAGTATCAGAGACCCAGTACTTC
TRBV19	-	-	TRBJ2-6	CASSLWGLTSGANVLTF	TGTGCCAGTAGTCTTTGGGGTCTCACCTCTGGGGCCAACGTCCTGACTTTC
TRBV20-1	few	-	TRBJ1-4	CSARDSGGSDEKLFF	TGCAGTGCTAGAGATTCTGGGGGGTCGGATGAAAAACTGTTTTTT
TRBV28	-	-	TRBJ1-6	CASSNPKEVSWDHSPLHF	TGTGCCAGCAGTAACCCCAAGGAGGTTTCATGGGATCATTCACCCCTCCACTTT
TRBV5-1	-	-	TRBJ2-3	CASSPLGRGGIAPDTQYF	TGCGCCAGCAGCCCATTGGGACGCGGCGGTATAGCCCCGGATACGCAGTATTTT
TRBV20-1	-	-	TRBJ2-7	CSARRLKAGPYEQYF	TGCAGTGCTAGACGACTCAAGGCAGGCCCCTACGAGCAGTACTTC
TRBV6-2/TRBV6-3	-	-	TRBJ2-7	CASRTGTPPEQYF	TGTGCCAGCAGGACCGGGACCCCGCCCGAGCAGTACTTC
TRBV29-1	-	-	TRBJ1-1	CSVAAGRRNTEAFF	TGCAGCGTTGCGGCAGGCAGGAGGAACACTGAAGCTTTCTTT
TRBV19	-	-	TRBJ1-5	CASSIDSGTGWPQHF	TGTGCCAGTAGTATAGATTCGGGGACGGGCTGGCCCCAGCATTTT
TRBV7-9	few	TRBD2	TRBJ2-5	CASSFASGGKETQYF	TGTGCCAGCAGCTTTGCTAGCGGGGGGAAAGAGACCCAGTACTTC
TRBV5-1	few	TRBD1	TRBJ1-1	CASSSGQTITEAFF	TGCGCCAGCAGCTCGGGACAGACAATCACTGAAGCTTTCTTT
TRBV30	few	-	TRBJ2-4	CAWTNYNENIQYF	TGTGCCTGGACCAACTACAACGAAAACATTCAGTACTTC
TRBV12-5	-	-	TRBJ1-1	CASGLVSGSPFTEAFF	TGTGCTAGTGGTTTGGTCTCGGGGTCTCCCTTTACTGAAGCTTTCTTT
TRBV2	-	-	TRBJ2-7	CASSPRVSYEQYF	TGTGCCAGCAGCCCCAGGGTCTCCTACGAGCAGTACTTC
TRBV7-2	-	-	TRBJ1-3	CASSLDGTGNTIYF	TGTGCCAGCAGCTTAGACGGGACTGGAAACACCATATATTTT
TRBV7-6	-	TRBD2	TRBJ2-7	CASTGIGLAGTRNEQYF	TGTGCCAGCACCGGGATCGGACTAGCGGGGACGAGAAACGAGCAGTACTTC
TRBV7-9	many	-	TRBJ1-1	CASSLAEGMNTEAFF	TGTGCCAGCAGCTTAGCCGAAGGGATGAACACTGAAGCTTTCTTT
TRBV3-1	few	-	TRBJ2-2	CASSQGRVTGELFF	TGTGCCAGCAGCCAAGGCAGGGTTACCGGGGAGCTGTTTTTT
TRBV19	few	TRBD1	TRBJ2-7	CASSMTGGYEQYF	TGTGCCAGTAGTATGACAGGGGGCTACGAGCAGTACTTC
TRBV4-1	-	TRBD2	TRBJ2-5	CASSQVEREPQETQYF	TGCGCCAGCAGCCAAGTGGAGCGGGAGCCCCAAGAGACCCAGTACTTC
TRBV11-2	-	-	TRBJ2-7	CASSFQVNEQYF	TGTGCCAGCAGCTTCCAGGTGAACGAGCAGTACTTC